The sequence of this TCR beta chain was determined in a study of response to subunit inactivated influenza vaccine. The CDR3 loop spans 15 amino acids. Germline CDR1 reads SGHAT; CDR2 reads FQNNGV. Trimming removed 5 bases from V and 10 bases from J; junction bases left unmatched: 13. TCRdb fed the RT-PCR reads into MiXCR, producing one record per CDR3 protein. This table has 150,000 to 200,000 distinct CDR3 sequences, more than 10% appearing once. Separately, the same data were catalogued under a study of T cells expressing NK-cell markers. That work states: Generation of TCR beta cDNA was performed by 5'RACE template switching incorporating UMIs.

The chain joins TRBV11-2 to TRBJ2-5; TRBD2 agrees at 10 bases. This sample comprised CD8+ T cells sorted from PBMCs, obtained roughly 12 days after vaccination. The clonotype originates from a man aged 45 to 65 who received an inactivated influenza vaccine. As DNA, the CDR3 is TGTGCCAGCAGCGCTGGGACTAGCGAGTTTAGGTTCCAGTACTTC. It specifies CASSAGTSEFRFQYF.